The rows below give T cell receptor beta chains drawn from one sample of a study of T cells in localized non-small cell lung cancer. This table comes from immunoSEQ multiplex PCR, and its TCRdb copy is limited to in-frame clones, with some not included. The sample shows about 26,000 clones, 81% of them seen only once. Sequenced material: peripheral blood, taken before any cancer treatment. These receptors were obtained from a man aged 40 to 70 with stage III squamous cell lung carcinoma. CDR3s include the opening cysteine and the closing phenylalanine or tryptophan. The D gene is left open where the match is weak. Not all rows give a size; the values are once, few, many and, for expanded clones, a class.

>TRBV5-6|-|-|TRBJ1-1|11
TGTGCCAGCGCTAAAGACACTGAAGCTTTCTTT
CASAKDTEAFF
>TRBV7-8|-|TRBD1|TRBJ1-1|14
TGTGCCAGCAGCCTGGGACAGGGAGACACTGAAGCTTTCTTT
CASSLGQGDTEAFF
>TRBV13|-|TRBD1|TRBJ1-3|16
TGTGCCAGCAGCCCCCCCCGACAGGGCTCTGGAAACACCATATATTTT
CASSPPRQGSGNTIYF
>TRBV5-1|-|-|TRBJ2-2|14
TGCGCCAGCAGCCGGCTTTGGAACACCGGGGAGCTGTTTTTT
CASSRLWNTGELFF
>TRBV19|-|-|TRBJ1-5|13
TGTGCCAGTAGTATCGGCACCCATCAGCCCCAGCATTTT
CASSIGTHQPQHF
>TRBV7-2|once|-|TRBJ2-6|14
TGTGCCAGCAGCTTACCTAGGGGGGCCAACGTCCTGACTTTC
CASSLPRGANVLTF
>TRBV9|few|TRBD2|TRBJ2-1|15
TGTGCCAGCAGCGTTAGCGGGAGGGGTATCGATGAGCAGTTCTTC
CASSVSGRGIDEQFF
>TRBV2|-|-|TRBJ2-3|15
TGTGCCAGCACGTGGACTAGGGGGAGCACAGATACGCAGTATTTT
CASTWTRGSTDTQYF
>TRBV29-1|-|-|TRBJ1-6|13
TGCAGCGCCCAGGAGGCTGATAATTCACCCCTCCACTTT
CSAQEADNSPLHF
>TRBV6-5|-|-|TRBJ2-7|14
TGTGCCAGCAGACTTGTTGGGGGTACCTACGAGCAGTACTTC
CASRLVGGTYEQYF
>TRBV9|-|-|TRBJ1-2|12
TGTGCCAGCAGCGTAGGGGACTATGGCTACACCTTC
CASSVGDYGYTF
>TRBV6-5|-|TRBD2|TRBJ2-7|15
TGTGCCAGCACCCCTAGCGGGGTCAACTCCTACGAGCAGTACTTC
CASTPSGVNSYEQYF
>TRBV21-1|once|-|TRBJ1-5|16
TGTGCCAGCAGCAAAGGGGGACAGGGGGCTTATCAGCCCCAGCATTTT
CASSKGGQGAYQPQHF
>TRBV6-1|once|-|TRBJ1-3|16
TGTGCCAGCAGTGAAGTTCTGGGGGGCTCTGGAAACACCATATATTTT
CASSEVLGGSGNTIYF